Listed here are 17 T cell receptor beta chains from one sample, sequenced in a study of T cells in Graves' hyperthyroidism and ophthalmopathy. RNA transcripts were the template for amplifying TCR beta CDR3 regions. A set of HTBI primers served as the primers for a first-round RT-PCR of the TCR CDR3. One entry per CDR3 protein, called by TCRdb with MiXCR from the multiplex PCR reads. The profile covers more than 500,000 distinct CDR3 sequences, with about 16% appearing a single time and over 3.5% taken by the ten largest. The sequenced sample was blood. These receptors all stem from a woman between 25 and 40 years old with Graves' hyperthyroidism.

This clonotype was seen only a few times. The chain is built from TRBV7-2 and TRBJ2-3; D gene ambiguous. From germline, CDR1 is SGHTA and CDR2 FQGNSA. CDR3 length equals 14 residues. V gave up 5 bases and J gave up 3 bases, with 12 bases separating them. The CDR3 region has the DNA TGTGCCAGCAGCCCCGGGTGGAGTACAGATACGCAGTATTTT. Its protein product is CASSPGWSTDTQYF.

This clonotype has at least ten counts. The V gene is TRBV2, the J gene TRBJ2-5; 11 positions match TRBD1. Germline trimming cut 5 bases from V and 5 bases from J; bases unmatched to any gene: 7. The germline V gene has CDR1 SNHLY and CDR2 FYNNEI. The CDR3 is made up of 15 amino acids. The CDR3 nucleotides are TGTGCCAGCAGTCCTTGGGGGACAGGGGGGGAGACCCAGTACTTC. Translated, it gives CASSPWGTGGETQYF. The variable domain in full, with the rest retrieved from reference TRBV2 and TRBJ2-5, is EPEVTQTPSHQVTQMGQEVILRCVPISNHLYFYWYRQILGQKVEFLVSFYNNEISEKSEIFDDQFSVERPDGSNFTLKIRSTKLEDSAMYFCASSPWGTGGETQYFGPGTRLLVL.

The V call is TRBV6-9, the J call TRBJ2-6; D unresolved. Trimming pared 4 bases from V and 0 bases from J, leaving 10 bases between. Germline assignment: CDR1 MNHGY and CDR2 SVAAGI. CDR3 length equals 16 residues. The CDR3 sequence is CASSWSDSSGANVLTF. The CDR3 DNA is TGTGCCAGCAGTTGGTCGGATTCCTCTGGGGCCAACGTCCTGACTTTC.

The chain uses TRBV6-2 or TRBV6-3 and TRBJ1-4, with D unclear. Germline assignment: CDR1 MNHEY and CDR2 SVGEGT. The CDR3 is 13 amino acids. The V end was cut by 6 bases, the J end by 8 bases, with 13 bases between. The CDR3 coding sequence is TGTGCCAGCAGCGCCGGGAGAAGGGAAAAACTGTTTTTT. Its translation: CASSAGRREKLFF.

The rearrangement uses TRBV20-1 and TRBJ1-1, with TRBD1 matching 8 bases. The CDR3 consists of 14 residues. J gave up 4 bases and V 0 bases, and 4 bases lay outside the gene matches. Germline CDR1 reads DFQATT; CDR2 reads SNEGSKA (reference sequence). In DNA form, the CDR3 reads TGCAGTGCTAGAGACAAGACAGGGGCCACTGAAGCTTTCTTT. Protein: CSARDKTGATEAFF.

The chain links TRBV6-1 to TRBJ2-3; no clear D gene. In germline, CDR1 is MNHNS, CDR2 SASEGT. The CDR3 runs to 14 residues. Trimming took off 4 bases at V and 4 bases at J, with 12 bases between the two ends. CDR3 loop: CASSGSDFSDTQYF. Here the CDR3 DNA reads TGTGCCAGCAGTGGGTCTGACTTCTCAGATACGCAGTATTTT.

The V call is TRBV29-1, the J call TRBJ2-2, with 11 bases matching TRBD1. Trimming cost V 3 bases and J 4 bases; bases outside gene matches: 7. Germline V lookup: CDR1 SQVTM, CDR2 ANQGSEA. The CDR3 is 16 residues long. The CDR3 DNA reads TGCAGCGTTGAGGGACAGGGGGTCTTAGGCACCGGGGAGCTGTTTTTT. The encoded protein is CSVEGQGVLGTGELFF.

This clonotype was found a few times. Since a much larger clone is just one base distant, this may be a read error. The V gene is TRBV6-2 or TRBV6-3, the J gene TRBJ2-7; D is ambiguous. Germline V lookup: CDR1 MNHEY, CDR2 SVGEGT. The CDR3 spans 11 residues. Deletions cut 6 bases from V and 5 bases from J, with 8 bases between. CDR3 coding DNA: TGTGCCAGCAGCCGGGTCCACGAGCAGTACTTC. As protein: CASSRVHEQYF.

The sample holds many counts of this clonotype. The chain links TRBV7-2 to TRBJ1-5; unclear D gene. Trimming left V 1 base short and J 7 bases short, with 11 bases between. The CDR3 has 14 amino acids. Per germline, CDR1 SGHTA and CDR2 FQGNSA. CDR3 in amino acids: CASSLVGMGQPQHF. The CDR3 DNA sequence: TGTGCCAGCAGCTTAGTGGGGATGGGACAGCCCCAGCATTTT.

This clonotype was seen ten or more times. CDR3 nucleotide sequence: TGTGCCAGCAGCCGCAGGGGGAACACTGAAGCTTTCTTT. Translated, it gives CASSRRGNTEAFF. The gene calls are TRBV3-1 and TRBJ1-1; D is possibly TRBD1 (6 bases). The V and J ends lost 4 bases and 1 base respectively, with 7 bases between them. There are 13 residues in the CDR3. Germline V gene lookup returns CDR1 LGHDT and CDR2 YNNKEL (reference sequence).

This clonotype was detected ten times or more. This chain uses TRBV27 with TRBJ2-1, with D possibly being TRBD2 (6 bases). Trimming removed 7 bases at V and 4 bases at J, with 14 bases between. The CDR3 has 14 residues. Germline V CDR1 and CDR2: MNHEY, SMNVEV (reference sequence). CDR3 protein: CASKYGGKYNEQFF. CDR3 nucleotides: TGTGCCAGCAAATATGGCGGGAAGTACAATGAGCAGTTCTTC.

This clonotype occurred a few times. V is TRBV27 and J is TRBJ2-1; 9 bases match TRBD2. Germline V CDR1 and CDR2: MNHEY, SMNVEV (reference sequence). There are 14 residues in the CDR3. Trimming removed 5 bases from V and 5 bases from J; junction bases left unmatched: 4. The CDR3 region is CASSPLAGNNEQFF. For the CDR3, the DNA is TGTGCCAGCAGTCCCCTAGCGGGGAACAATGAGCAGTTCTTC.

The rearrangement links TRBV7-3 to TRBJ2-2; perhaps TRBD2 as D (5 bases). Trimming took off 1 base at V and 0 bases at J, with 9 bases between the two ends. The V gene's germline CDR1 is SGHTA and CDR2 FQGTGA. The CDR3 has 16 residues. In DNA, the CDR3 is TGTGCCAGCAGCTTAAGAGGGCCTTCGAACACCGGGGAGCTGTTTTTT. Translation gives CASSLRGPSNTGELFF.

Only a few counts were recorded for this clonotype. The chain employs TRBV6-2 or TRBV6-3 and TRBJ2-5; D is perhaps TRBD1 or TRBD2 (6 bases each). The germline V gene has CDR1 MNHEY and CDR2 SVGEGT. The CDR3 sequence is 16 residues long. V shed 0 bases and J shed 3 bases, with 14 bases lying between them. The CDR3 bases are TGTGCCAGCAGTTACTCGACGGGGGCTTTGGAAGAGACCCAGTACTTC. This sequence encodes CASSYSTGALEETQYF.

On this clonotype itself: At one boundary the junction diverges from the germline segment, which might be a read error. The V gene is TRBV28, the J gene TRBJ2-5; 15 positions agree with TRBD2. The germline gives CDR1 MDHEN, CDR2 SYDVKM. CDR3 length equals 16 residues. The CDR3 DNA follows: TGTGCCAGCAGTCCTCCGGGACTAGCGGGAGGAGAGGCCCAGTACTTC. It codes for CASSPPGLAGGEAQYF.

Of note for this clonotype: A much larger clone differs by one base, so this may be a read error. The genes are TRBV13 and TRBJ2-1, with 8 bases matching TRBD1. The CDR3 contains 14 residues. Germline CDR1 PRHDT, CDR2 FYEKMQ (reference sequence). V lost 0 bases, J lost 13 bases, and 8 bases stayed unmatched. In DNA form, the CDR3 reads TGTGCCAGCAGCTTAGGCCAGGGGGCGAAGACCCAGTTCTTC. It specifies CASSLGQGAKTQFF.

The table lists this clonotype with many counts. V gene TRBV28 combines with J gene TRBJ2-5, with a possible D match to TRBD1 (6 bases). The germline V gene has CDR1 MDHEN and CDR2 SYDVKM. This CDR3 is 13 amino acids long. CDR3 nucleotides: TGTGCGACATTAGGGACATTAAAAGAGACCCAGTACTTC. The encoded protein is CATLGTLKETQYF.